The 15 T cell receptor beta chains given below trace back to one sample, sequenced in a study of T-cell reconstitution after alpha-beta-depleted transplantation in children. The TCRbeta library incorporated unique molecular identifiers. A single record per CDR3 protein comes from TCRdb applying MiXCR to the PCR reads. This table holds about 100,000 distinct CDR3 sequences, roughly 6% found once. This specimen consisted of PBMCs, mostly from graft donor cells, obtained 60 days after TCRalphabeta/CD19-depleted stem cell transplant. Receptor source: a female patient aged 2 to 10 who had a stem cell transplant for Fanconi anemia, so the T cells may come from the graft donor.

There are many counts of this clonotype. For the CDR3, the DNA is TGTGCCAGCAGCTTGGGTAGCGGGAGGACCACCTACAATGAGCAGTTCTTC. This sequence encodes CASSLGSGRTTYNEQFF. J is TRBJ2-1 and V is TRBV9; 10 nucleotides line up with TRBD2. The V segment lost 4 bases and the J segment 2 bases; nucleotides outside the gene matches: 9. The CDR3 spans 17 residues. Germline V gene sequence: CDR1 SGDLS, CDR2 YYNGEE.

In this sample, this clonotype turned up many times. The CDR3: CASSGDYPRTPADTQYF. Written as DNA, the CDR3 is TGTGCCAGCAGTGGGGACTACCCTCGGACCCCGGCAGATACGCAGTATTTT. This chain links TRBV25-1 with TRBJ2-3; 7 bases map to TRBD2. This CDR3 comprises 17 residues. The J segment lost 4 bases and the V segment lost 4 bases, leaving 14 bases of the junction unmatched. From germline, CDR1 is MGHDK and CDR2 SYGVNS.

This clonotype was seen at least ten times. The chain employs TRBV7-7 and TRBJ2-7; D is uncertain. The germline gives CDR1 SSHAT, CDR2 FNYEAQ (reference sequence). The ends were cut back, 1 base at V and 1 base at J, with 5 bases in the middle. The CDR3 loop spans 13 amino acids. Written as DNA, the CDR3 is TGTGCCAGCAGCTTAGGGGAATCCTACGAGCAGTACTTC. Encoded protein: CASSLGESYEQYF.

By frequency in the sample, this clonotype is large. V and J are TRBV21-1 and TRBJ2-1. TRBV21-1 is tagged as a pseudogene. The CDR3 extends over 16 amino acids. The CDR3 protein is CASSARARGCYNEQFF. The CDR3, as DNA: TGTGCCAGCAGCGCAAGAGCGCGAGGCTGCTACAATGAGCAGTTCTTC.

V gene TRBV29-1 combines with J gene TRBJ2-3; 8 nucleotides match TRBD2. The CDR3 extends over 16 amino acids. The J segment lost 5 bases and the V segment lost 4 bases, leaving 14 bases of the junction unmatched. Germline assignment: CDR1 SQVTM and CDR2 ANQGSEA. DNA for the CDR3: TGCAGCGTTGTGGGGGATGGAGCGGGGGATGTAGATACGCAGTATTTT. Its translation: CSVVGDGAGDVDTQYF.

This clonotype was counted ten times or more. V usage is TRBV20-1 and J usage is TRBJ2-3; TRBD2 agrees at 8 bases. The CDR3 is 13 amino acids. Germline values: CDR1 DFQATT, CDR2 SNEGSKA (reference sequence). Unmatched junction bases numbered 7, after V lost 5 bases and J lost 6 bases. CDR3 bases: TGCAGTGCTCCCTGGCGGGAGGCGGATACGCAGTATTTT. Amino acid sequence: CSAPWREADTQYF.

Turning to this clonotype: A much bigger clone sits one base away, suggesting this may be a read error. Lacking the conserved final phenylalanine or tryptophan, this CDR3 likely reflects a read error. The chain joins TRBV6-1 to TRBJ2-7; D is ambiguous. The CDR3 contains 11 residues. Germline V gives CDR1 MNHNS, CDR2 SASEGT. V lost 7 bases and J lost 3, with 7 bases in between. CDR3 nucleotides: TGTGCCAGCATCCAGAGCTACGAGCAGTACCTC. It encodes CASIQSYEQYL.

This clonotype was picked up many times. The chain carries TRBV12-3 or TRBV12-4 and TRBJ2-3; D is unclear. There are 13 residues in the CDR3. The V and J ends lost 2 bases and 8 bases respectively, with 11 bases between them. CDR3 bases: TGTGCCAGCAGTTTATACTGGCCGAGTACGCAGTATTTT. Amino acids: CASSLYWPSTQYF.

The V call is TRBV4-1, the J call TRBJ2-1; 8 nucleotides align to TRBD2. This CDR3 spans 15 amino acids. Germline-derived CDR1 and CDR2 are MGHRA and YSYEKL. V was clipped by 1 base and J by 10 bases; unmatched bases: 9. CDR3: CASSQVGLATNEQFF. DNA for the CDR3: TGCGCCAGCAGCCAAGTAGGACTAGCAACCAACGAGCAGTTCTTC.

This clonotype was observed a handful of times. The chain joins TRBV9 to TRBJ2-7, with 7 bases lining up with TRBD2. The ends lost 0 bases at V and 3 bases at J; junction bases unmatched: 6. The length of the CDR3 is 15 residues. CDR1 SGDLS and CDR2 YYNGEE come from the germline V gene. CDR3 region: CASSVGGSGIYEQYF. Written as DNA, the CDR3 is TGTGCCAGCAGCGTAGGAGGCAGCGGGATCTACGAGCAGTACTTC.

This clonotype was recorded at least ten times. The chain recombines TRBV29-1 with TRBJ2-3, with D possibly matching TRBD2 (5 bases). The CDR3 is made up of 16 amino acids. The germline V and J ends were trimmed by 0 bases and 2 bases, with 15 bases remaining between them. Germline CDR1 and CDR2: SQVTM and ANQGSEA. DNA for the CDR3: TGCAGCGTTGAAGATCTCGGGGATATACACACAGATACGCAGTATTTT. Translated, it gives CSVEDLGDIHTDTQYF.

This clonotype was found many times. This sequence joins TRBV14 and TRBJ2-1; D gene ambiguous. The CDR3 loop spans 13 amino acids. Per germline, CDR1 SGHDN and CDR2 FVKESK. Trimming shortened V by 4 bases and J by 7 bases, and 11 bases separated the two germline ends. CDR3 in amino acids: CASSLNAENEQFF. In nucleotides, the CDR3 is TGTGCCAGCAGCCTAAATGCGGAAAATGAGCAGTTCTTC. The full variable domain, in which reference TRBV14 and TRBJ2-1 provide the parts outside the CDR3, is EAGVTQFPSHSVIEKGQTVTLRCDPISGHDNLYWYRRVMGKEIKFLLHFVKESKQDESGMPNNRFLAERTGGTYSTLKVQPAELEDSGVYFCASSLNAENEQFFGPGTRLTVL.

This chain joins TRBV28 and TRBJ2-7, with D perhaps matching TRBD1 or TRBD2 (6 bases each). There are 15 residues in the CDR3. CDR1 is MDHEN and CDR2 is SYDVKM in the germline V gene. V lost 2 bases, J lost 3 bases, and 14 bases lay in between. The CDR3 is CASSLGGPLYYEQYF. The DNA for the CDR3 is TGTGCCAGCAGTTTAGGGGGGCCCCTTTACTACGAGCAGTACTTC.

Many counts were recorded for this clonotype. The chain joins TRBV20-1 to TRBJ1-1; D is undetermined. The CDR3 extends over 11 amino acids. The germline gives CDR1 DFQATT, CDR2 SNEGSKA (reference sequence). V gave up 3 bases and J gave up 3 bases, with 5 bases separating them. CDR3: CSARVYTEAFF. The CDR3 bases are TGCAGTGCTAGGGTTTACACTGAAGCTTTCTTT.

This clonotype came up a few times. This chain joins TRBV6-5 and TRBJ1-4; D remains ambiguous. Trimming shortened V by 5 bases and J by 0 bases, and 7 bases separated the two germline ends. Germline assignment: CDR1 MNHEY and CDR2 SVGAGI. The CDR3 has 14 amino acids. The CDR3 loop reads CASSRHATNEKLFF. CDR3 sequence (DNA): TGTGCCAGCAGTCGCCATGCAACTAATGAAAAACTGTTTTTT.